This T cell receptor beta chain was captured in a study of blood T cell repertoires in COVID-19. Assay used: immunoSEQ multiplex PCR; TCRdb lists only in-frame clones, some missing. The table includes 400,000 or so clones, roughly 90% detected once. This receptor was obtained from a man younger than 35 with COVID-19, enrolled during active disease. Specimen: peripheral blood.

DNA for the CDR3: TGTGCCAGTAGTGTCGTTGAGCGAGAGACCCAGTACTTC. Translated, it gives CASSVVERETQYF. V gene TRBV19 combines with J gene TRBJ2-5; D not certain. The V end was cut by 5 bases, the J end by 4 bases, with 11 bases between. This CDR3 contains 13 residues. Germline values: CDR1 LNHDA, CDR2 SQIVND (reference sequence).